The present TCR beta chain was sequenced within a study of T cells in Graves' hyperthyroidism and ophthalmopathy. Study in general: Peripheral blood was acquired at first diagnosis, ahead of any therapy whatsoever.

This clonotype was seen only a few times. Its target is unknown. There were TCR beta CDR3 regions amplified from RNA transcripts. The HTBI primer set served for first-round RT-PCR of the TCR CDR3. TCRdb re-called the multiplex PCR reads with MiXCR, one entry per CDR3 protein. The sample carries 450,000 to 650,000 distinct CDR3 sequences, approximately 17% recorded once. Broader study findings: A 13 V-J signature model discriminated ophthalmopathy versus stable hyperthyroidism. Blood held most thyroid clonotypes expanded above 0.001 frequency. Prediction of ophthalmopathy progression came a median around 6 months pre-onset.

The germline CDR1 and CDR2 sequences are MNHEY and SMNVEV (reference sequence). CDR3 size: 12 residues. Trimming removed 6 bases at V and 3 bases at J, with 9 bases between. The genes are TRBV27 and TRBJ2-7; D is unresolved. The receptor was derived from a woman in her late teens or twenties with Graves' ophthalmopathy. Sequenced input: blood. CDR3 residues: CASRLRGYEQYF. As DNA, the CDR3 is TGTGCCAGCAGACTTCGCGGCTACGAGCAGTACTTC.